The rows below give T cell receptor beta chains drawn from one sample of a study of cytomegalovirus exposure and HLA in healthy donors. The repertoire was sequenced with immunoSEQ multiplex PCR; TCRdb's copy has only in-frame clones and lacks some. The sample includes 100,000 or so clones, 75% of them seen just once. Sequencing used PBMCs. These receptors were taken from a man aged 40-49 years in good health and CMV-seronegative. Both conserved end residues are part of each CDR3. A D gene is named only where the DNA matches it firmly. Not all rows give a size; the values are once, few, many and, for expanded clones, a class.

V gene: TRBV19; D gene: TRBD1; clone size: .; J gene: TRBJ2-2; CDR3 protein: CASLRDRGGTGELFF; CDR3 DNA: TGTGCCAGCCTCCGGGACAGGGGTGGAACCGGGGAGCTGTTTTTT
V gene: TRBV11-3; D gene: .; clone size: .; J gene: TRBJ1-2; CDR3 protein: CASSSKRGGYTF; CDR3 DNA: TGTGCCAGCAGCTCTAAAAGGGGTGGCTACACCTTC
V gene: TRBV29-1; D gene: TRBD1; clone size: once; J gene: TRBJ1-1; CDR3 protein: CSVGQGLNTEAFF; CDR3 DNA: TGCAGCGTTGGACAGGGGTTGAACACTGAAGCTTTCTTT
V gene: TRBV6-1; D gene: .; clone size: .; J gene: TRBJ2-1; CDR3 protein: CASGRNNNEQFF; CDR3 DNA: TGTGCCAGCGGGCGAAATAACAATGAGCAGTTCTTC
V gene: TRBV7-9; D gene: TRBD2; clone size: few; J gene: TRBJ2-7; CDR3 protein: CSSTPRGTSGVFSYEQYF; CDR3 DNA: TGTTCCAGCACCCCACGGGGGACTAGCGGGGTTTTTTCCTACGAGCAGTACTTC
V gene: TRBV30; D gene: .; clone size: .; J gene: TRBJ2-3; CDR3 protein: CAWSHGSADTQYF; CDR3 DNA: TGTGCCTGGAGCCACGGGAGCGCAGATACGCAGTATTTT
V gene: TRBV6-6; D gene: TRBD2; clone size: .; J gene: TRBJ2-2; CDR3 protein: CASSSGGPFTGELFF; CDR3 DNA: TGTGCCAGCAGCTCGGGGGGGCCTTTCACCGGGGAGCTGTTTTTT
V gene: TRBV5-1; D gene: TRBD2; clone size: few; J gene: TRBJ2-5; CDR3 protein: CASSLGGGGGEETQYF; CDR3 DNA: TGCGCCAGCAGCTTGGGGGGGGGAGGCGGTGAAGAGACCCAGTACTTC
V gene: TRBV19; D gene: TRBD1; clone size: .; J gene: TRBJ2-7; CDR3 protein: CASSMSGQAYEQYF; CDR3 DNA: TGTGCCAGTAGTATGTCCGGACAGGCCTACGAGCAGTACTTC
V gene: TRBV28; D gene: TRBD1; clone size: .; J gene: TRBJ2-7; CDR3 protein: CASSFKSDRAPLGEQYF; CDR3 DNA: TGTGCCAGCAGTTTTAAGTCCGACAGGGCTCCCCTCGGCGAGCAGTACTTC
V gene: TRBV30; D gene: TRBD2; clone size: .; J gene: TRBJ2-5; CDR3 protein: CAWSTGLGVGETQYF; CDR3 DNA: TGTGCCTGGAGTACGGGACTAGGGGTTGGAGAGACCCAGTACTTC
V gene: TRBV5-4; D gene: TRBD1; clone size: .; J gene: TRBJ2-1; CDR3 protein: CATRGQGAIDEQFF; CDR3 DNA: TGTGCCACCCGTGGGCAGGGGGCGATCGATGAGCAGTTCTTC
V gene: TRBV13; D gene: .; clone size: .; J gene: TRBJ1-1; CDR3 protein: CASSLGAGQSTEAFF; CDR3 DNA: TGTGCCAGCAGCTTAGGGGCAGGGCAATCCACTGAAGCTTTCTTT
V gene: TRBV30; D gene: TRBD1; clone size: .; J gene: TRBJ1-1; CDR3 protein: CAWSRMRQGVDRATEAFF; CDR3 DNA: TGTGCCTGGAGTAGGATGCGACAGGGCGTGGATCGGGCCACTGAAGCTTTCTTT
V gene: TRBV7-2; D gene: TRBD2; clone size: few; J gene: TRBJ2-5; CDR3 protein: CASSLFSGGALETQYF; CDR3 DNA: TGTGCCAGCAGCTTATTTAGCGGGGGGGCTCTAGAGACCCAGTACTTC
V gene: TRBV19; D gene: .; clone size: .; J gene: TRBJ1-2; CDR3 protein: CASSIQGGIYGYTF; CDR3 DNA: TGTGCCAGTAGTATTCAGGGAGGGATTTATGGCTACACCTTC
V gene: TRBV7-3; D gene: .; clone size: .; J gene: TRBJ2-3; CDR3 protein: CASRAGSTDTQYF; CDR3 DNA: TGTGCCAGCAGGGCAGGTTCCACAGATACGCAGTATTTT
V gene: TRBV6-6; D gene: .; clone size: .; J gene: TRBJ1-1; CDR3 protein: CASSYSSTEAFF; CDR3 DNA: TGTGCCAGCAGTTACTCTTCGACTGAAGCTTTCTTT
V gene: TRBV2; D gene: TRBD2; clone size: .; J gene: TRBJ2-7; CDR3 protein: CARGETSALSSYEQYF; CDR3 DNA: TGTGCCAGGGGAGAGACTAGCGCTCTTAGCTCCTACGAGCAGTACTTC
V gene: TRBV6-5; D gene: .; clone size: .; J gene: TRBJ1-2; CDR3 protein: CASSDTDGRRKTF; CDR3 DNA: TGTGCCAGCAGTGACACCGACGGACGGAGGAAGACCTTC
V gene: TRBV11-1; D gene: .; clone size: .; J gene: TRBJ2-7; CDR3 protein: CASSLDFTEQYF; CDR3 DNA: TGTGCCAGCAGCTTGGACTTTACCGAGCAGTACTTC
V gene: TRBV28; D gene: .; clone size: .; J gene: TRBJ1-6; CDR3 protein: CASSLSAGEIYSPLHF; CDR3 DNA: TGTGCCAGCAGTTTATCGGCAGGGGAAATCTATTCACCCCTCCACTTT
V gene: TRBV5-6; D gene: .; clone size: few; J gene: TRBJ1-5; CDR3 protein: CASSLGAGGSNQPQHF; CDR3 DNA: TGTGCCAGCAGCTTGGGAGCCGGCGGTAGCAATCAGCCCCAGCATTTT
V gene: TRBV6-1; D gene: TRBD1; clone size: .; J gene: TRBJ2-1; CDR3 protein: CASSTGTVYNEQFF; CDR3 DNA: TGTGCCAGCAGTACCGGGACAGTGTACAATGAGCAGTTCTTC
V gene: TRBV27; D gene: .; clone size: .; J gene: TRBJ2-7; CDR3 protein: CASRKGDFYEQYF; CDR3 DNA: TGTGCCAGCAGGAAAGGAGATTTCTACGAGCAGTACTTC
V gene: TRBV5-1; D gene: .; clone size: .; J gene: TRBJ1-1; CDR3 protein: CASSSTGLTEAFF; CDR3 DNA: TGCGCCAGCAGCTCAACAGGGTTAACTGAAGCTTTCTTT
V gene: TRBV7-9; D gene: TRBD1; clone size: .; J gene: TRBJ2-7; CDR3 protein: CASSDRQGYEQYF; CDR3 DNA: TGTGCCAGCAGCGACAGACAGGGCTACGAGCAGTACTTC
V gene: TRBV7-2; D gene: .; clone size: .; J gene: TRBJ1-1; CDR3 protein: CASRSDRSLNTEAFF; CDR3 DNA: TGTGCCAGCAGGTCCGACAGGTCCTTGAACACTGAAGCTTTCTTT
V gene: TRBV9; D gene: .; clone size: few; J gene: TRBJ2-7; CDR3 protein: CASSVGTSYEQYF; CDR3 DNA: TGTGCCAGCAGCGTAGGTACTAGCTACGAGCAGTACTTC
V gene: TRBV19; D gene: .; clone size: .; J gene: TRBJ2-2; CDR3 protein: CASSIVRTRAYTGELFF; CDR3 DNA: TGTGCCAGTAGTATAGTCCGGACCAGGGCTTACACCGGGGAGCTGTTTTTT
V gene: TRBV9; D gene: .; clone size: .; J gene: TRBJ1-4; CDR3 protein: CASSGGLIGASGKLFF; CDR3 DNA: TGTGCCAGCAGCGGAGGATTGATAGGGGCATCGGGAAAACTGTTTTTT
V gene: TRBV28; D gene: .; clone size: .; J gene: TRBJ1-6; CDR3 protein: CASRLDSPQSPLHF; CDR3 DNA: TGTGCCAGCAGGTTGGACAGCCCGCAGTCACCCCTCCACTTT
V gene: TRBV19; D gene: TRBD1; clone size: .; J gene: TRBJ1-3; CDR3 protein: CASGTGGSGNTIYF; CDR3 DNA: TGTGCCAGTGGTACAGGGGGGTCTGGAAACACCATATATTTT